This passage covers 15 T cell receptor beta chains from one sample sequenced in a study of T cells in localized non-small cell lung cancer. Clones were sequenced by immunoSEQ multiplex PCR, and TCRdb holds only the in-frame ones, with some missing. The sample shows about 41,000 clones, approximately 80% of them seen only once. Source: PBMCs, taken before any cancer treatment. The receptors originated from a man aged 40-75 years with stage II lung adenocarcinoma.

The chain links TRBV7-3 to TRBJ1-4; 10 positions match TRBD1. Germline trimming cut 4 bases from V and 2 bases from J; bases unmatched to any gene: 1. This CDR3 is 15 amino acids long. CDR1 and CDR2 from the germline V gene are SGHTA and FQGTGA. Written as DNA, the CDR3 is TGTGCCAGCAGCTCGACAGGGGGCACTAATGAAAAACTGTTTTTT. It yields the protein CASSSTGGTNEKLFF.

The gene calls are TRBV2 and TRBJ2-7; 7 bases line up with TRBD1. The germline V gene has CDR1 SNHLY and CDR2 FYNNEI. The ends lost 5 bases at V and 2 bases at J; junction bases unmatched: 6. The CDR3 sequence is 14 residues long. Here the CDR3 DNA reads TGTGCCAGCAGTCAGAGGGACAGAGCCTACGAGCAGTACTTC. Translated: CASSQRDRAYEQYF. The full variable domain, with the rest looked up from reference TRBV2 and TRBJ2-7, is EPEVTQTPSHQVTQMGQEVILRCVPISNHLYFYWYRQILGQKVEFLVSFYNNEISEKSEIFDDQFSVERPDGSNFTLKIRSTKLEDSAMYFCASSQRDRAYEQYFGPGTRLTVT.

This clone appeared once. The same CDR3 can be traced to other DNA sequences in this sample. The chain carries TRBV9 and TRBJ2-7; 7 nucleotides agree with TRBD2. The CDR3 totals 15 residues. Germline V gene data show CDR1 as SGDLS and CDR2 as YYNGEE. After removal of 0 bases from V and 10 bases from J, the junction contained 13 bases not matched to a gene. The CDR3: CASSVDLADRTEQYF. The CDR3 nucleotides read TGTGCCAGCAGCGTAGACCTAGCGGATCGGACCGAACAGTACTTC.

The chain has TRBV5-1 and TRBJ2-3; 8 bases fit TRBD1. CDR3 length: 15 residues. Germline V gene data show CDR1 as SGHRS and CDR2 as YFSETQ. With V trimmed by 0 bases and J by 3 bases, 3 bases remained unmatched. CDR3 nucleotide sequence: TGCGCCAGCAGCTTGGGTCAGGGGGCGACAGATACGCAGTATTTT. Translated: CASSLGQGATDTQYF.

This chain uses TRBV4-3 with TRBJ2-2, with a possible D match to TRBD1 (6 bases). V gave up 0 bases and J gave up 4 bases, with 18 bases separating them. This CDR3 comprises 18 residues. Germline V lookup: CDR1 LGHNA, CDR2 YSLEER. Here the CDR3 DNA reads TGCGCCAGCAGCCAAGATCTACAACAGGGTAGGGGCACCGGGGAGCTGTTTTTT. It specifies CASSQDLQQGRGTGELFF.

CDR3 loop: CASSELAGVRSEQFF. The DNA of the CDR3 is TGTGCCAGCAGTGAGTTAGCGGGAGTACGCAGTGAGCAGTTCTTC. This chain uses TRBV2 with TRBJ2-1, with 9 bases matching TRBD2. Trimming took 3 bases from V and 9 from J; bases not matched to a gene: 9. The CDR3 length is 15 residues. Germline V CDR1 and CDR2: SNHLY, FYNNEI.

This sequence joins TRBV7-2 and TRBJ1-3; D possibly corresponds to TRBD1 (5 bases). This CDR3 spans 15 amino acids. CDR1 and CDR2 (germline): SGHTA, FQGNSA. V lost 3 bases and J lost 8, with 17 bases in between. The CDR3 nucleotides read TGTGCCAGCAGCTTGCGGGGGGACCGGTGGGACACCATATATTTT. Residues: CASSLRGDRWDTIYF.

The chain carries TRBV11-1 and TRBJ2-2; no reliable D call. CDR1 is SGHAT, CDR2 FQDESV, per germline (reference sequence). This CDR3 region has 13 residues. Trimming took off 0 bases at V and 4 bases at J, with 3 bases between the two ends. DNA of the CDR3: TGTGCCAGCAGCTTAGCCCTCACCGGGGAGCTGTTTTTT. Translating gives CASSLALTGELFF.

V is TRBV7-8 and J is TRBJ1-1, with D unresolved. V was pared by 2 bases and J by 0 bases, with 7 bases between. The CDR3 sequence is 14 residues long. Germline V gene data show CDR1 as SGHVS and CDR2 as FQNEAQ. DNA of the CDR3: TGTGCCAGCAGCTTAACACTGATGAACACTGAAGCTTTCTTT. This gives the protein CASSLTLMNTEAFF.

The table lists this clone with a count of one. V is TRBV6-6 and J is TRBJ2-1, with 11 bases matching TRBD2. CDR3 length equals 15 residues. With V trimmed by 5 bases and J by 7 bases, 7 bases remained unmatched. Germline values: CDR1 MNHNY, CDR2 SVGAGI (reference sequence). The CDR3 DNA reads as TGTGCCAGCAGTATCCCGGGACTAGCGGCTAATGAGCAGTTCTTC. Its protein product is CASSIPGLAANEQFF.

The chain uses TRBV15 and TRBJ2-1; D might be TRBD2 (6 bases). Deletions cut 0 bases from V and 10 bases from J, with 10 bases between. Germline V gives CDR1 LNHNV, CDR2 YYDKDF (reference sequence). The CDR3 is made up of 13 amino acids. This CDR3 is CATSRDLAGEQFF. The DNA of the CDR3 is TGTGCCACCAGCAGAGATCTGGCGGGGGAGCAGTTCTTC.

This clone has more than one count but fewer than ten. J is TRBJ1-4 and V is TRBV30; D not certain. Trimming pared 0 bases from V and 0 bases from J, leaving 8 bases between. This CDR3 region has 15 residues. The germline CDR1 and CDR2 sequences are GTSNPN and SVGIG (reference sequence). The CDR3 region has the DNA TGTGCCTGGAGTGTAGGCCTTTCAACTAATGAAAAACTGTTTTTT. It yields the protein CAWSVGLSTNEKLFF.

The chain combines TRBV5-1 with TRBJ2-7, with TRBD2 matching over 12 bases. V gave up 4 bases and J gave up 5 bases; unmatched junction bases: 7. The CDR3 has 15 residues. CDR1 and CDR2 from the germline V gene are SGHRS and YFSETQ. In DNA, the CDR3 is TGCGCCAGCAGCCCACTAGCGGGGGGAATTCACGAGCAGTACTTC. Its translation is CASSPLAGGIHEQYF.

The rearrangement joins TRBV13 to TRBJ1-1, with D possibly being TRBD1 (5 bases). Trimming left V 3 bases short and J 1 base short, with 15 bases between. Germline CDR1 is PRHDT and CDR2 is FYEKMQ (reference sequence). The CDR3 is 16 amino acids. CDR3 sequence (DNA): TGTGCCAGCAGCTTCGGGGGTTCTTTCCCGAACACTGAAGCTTTCTTT. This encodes CASSFGGSFPNTEAFF.

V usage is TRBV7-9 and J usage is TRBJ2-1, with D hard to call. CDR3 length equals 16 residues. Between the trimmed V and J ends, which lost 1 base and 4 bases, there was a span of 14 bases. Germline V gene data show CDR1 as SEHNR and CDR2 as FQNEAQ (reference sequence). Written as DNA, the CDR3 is TGTGCCAGCAGCTTAGTGGGCAACCAGGCGTACAATGAGCAGTTCTTC. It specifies CASSLVGNQAYNEQFF.